Given below is one TCR beta chain in context. This specimen belongs to a study of Ad26.COV2.S vaccination and SARS-CoV-2 variants. Profiling relied on immunoSEQ multiplex PCR, and the TCRdb table lists in-frame clones only, not all of them. The sample includes around 350,000 clones, about 90% of them seen just once. The CDR3 is made up of 13 amino acids. Germline-derived CDR1 and CDR2 are SGHTA and FQGTGA. Trimming removed 1 base from V and 7 bases from J, with 8 bases in between. This TCR came from a human donor who had recovered from COVID-19. The rearrangement joins TRBV7-3 to TRBJ2-1, with a weak D call TRBD2 (5 bases). The sample in question was peripheral blood, obtained after recovery from COVID-19. The CDR3 nucleotides are TGTGCCAGCAGCTTAAACTGGAGGAATGAGCAGTTCTTC. Translation gives CASSLNWRNEQFF.